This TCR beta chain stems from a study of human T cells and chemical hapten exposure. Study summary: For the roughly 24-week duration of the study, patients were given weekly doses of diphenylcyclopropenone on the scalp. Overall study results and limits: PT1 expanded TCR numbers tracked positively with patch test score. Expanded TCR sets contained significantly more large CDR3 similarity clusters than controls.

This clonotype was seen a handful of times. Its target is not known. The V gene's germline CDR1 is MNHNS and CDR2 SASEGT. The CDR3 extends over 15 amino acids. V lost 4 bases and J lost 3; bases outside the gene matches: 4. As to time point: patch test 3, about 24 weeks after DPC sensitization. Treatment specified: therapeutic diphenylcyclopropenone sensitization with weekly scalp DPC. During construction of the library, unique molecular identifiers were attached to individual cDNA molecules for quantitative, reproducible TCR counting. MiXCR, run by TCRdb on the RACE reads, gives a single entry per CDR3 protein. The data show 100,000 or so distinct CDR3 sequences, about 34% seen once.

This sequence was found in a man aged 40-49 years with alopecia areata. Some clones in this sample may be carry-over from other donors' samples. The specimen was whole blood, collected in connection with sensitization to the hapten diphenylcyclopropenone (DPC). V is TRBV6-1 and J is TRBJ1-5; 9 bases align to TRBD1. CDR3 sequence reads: CASSGGQGHNQPQHF. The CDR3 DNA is TGTGCCAGCAGTGGCGGACAGGGGCACAATCAGCCCCAGCATTTT.